This T cell receptor beta chain originates from a study of immune characterization of retroperitoneal liposarcoma. This clonotype rates as medium-sized (0.01 to 0.1%). The V and J ends lost 7 bases and 9 bases, in that order; junction bases with no gene match: 12. The length of the CDR3 is 14 residues. Germline CDR1 SGHTA, CDR2 FQGNSA. One entry per CDR3 protein results from TCRdb running MiXCR on the PCR reads. The table has 12,000 or so distinct CDR3 sequences, approximately 25% seen once; the top ten hold 9.1%. This clonotype was obtained from a female donor with retroperitoneal liposarcoma. What was sequenced was tumor tissue. The chain recombines TRBV7-2 with TRBJ2-1, with 7 bases matching TRBD1. The CDR3: CASNPGQASSEQFF. The DNA for the CDR3 is TGTGCCAGCAACCCAGGACAGGCCAGTAGTGAGCAGTTCTTC.